In its sample, the clone carrying this T cell receptor beta chain was seen a few times. What it binds is not known. This entry is derived from a study of T cells in localized non-small cell lung cancer. Broader study findings: Adjacent lung exhibited a median of approximately 59 among the 100 most abundant tumor clones. Adjacent uninvolved lung had the highest clonality, suggesting focused antigen responses.

The ends were cut back, 4 bases at V and 2 bases at J, with 12 bases in the middle. CDR3 length equals 14 residues. From germline, CDR1 is MNHEY and CDR2 SMNVEV (reference sequence). Assay used: immunoSEQ multiplex PCR; TCRdb lists only in-frame clones, some missing. The data contain roughly 40,000 clones, roughly 80% of them seen just once; the ten biggest clones take up roughly 8%. Here the sequenced sample was PBMCs, taken before any cancer treatment. The sequence came from a man between 40 and 75 years old with stage II lung adenocarcinoma. The rearrangement joins TRBV27 to TRBJ2-7; D uncertain. As DNA, the CDR3 is TGTGCCAGCAGTTCGATGGAGTATGCCTACGAGCAGTACTTC. Protein product: CASSSMEYAYEQYF.